The rows below give T cell receptor beta chains drawn from one sample of a study of T-cell memory formation after mild COVID-19. TCRdb fed the 5' RACE reads into MiXCR, producing one record per CDR3 protein. The sample has approximately 250,000 distinct CDR3 sequences, roughly 15% seen once. Source material: PBMCs or a T cell subset sorted from them (not recorded which). These receptors all come from a young man who had mild COVID-19 (a few samples of this study predate the infection). Cell type and time point are not known. The CDR3 runs from the conserved cysteine through the conserved F or W. Each record gives: CDR3 length, clone size, V gene, D gene, J gene, CDR3 protein, CDR3 DNA. D genes are given only for firm matches. The size of a clone is reported for some rows only, either as once, few or many, or as a class for expanded clones.

16,.,TRBV24-1,.,TRBJ2-3,CATSDPGDRGQDTQYF,TGTGCCACCAGTGATCCCGGTGACCGCGGACAAGATACGCAGTATTTT
11,.,TRBV2,.,TRBJ2-7,CASSKTYEQYF,TGTGCCAGCAGCAAGACCTACGAGCAGTACTTC
15,.,TRBV13,.,TRBJ1-2,CASSSAEGGEVGYTF,TGTGCCAGCAGCTCCGCCGAAGGAGGGGAGGTTGGCTACACCTTC
15,.,TRBV14,TRBD1,TRBJ2-5,CASSQGGQGYETQYF,TGTGCCAGCAGCCAAGGTGGACAGGGATATGAGACCCAGTACTTC
13,few,TRBV6-2/TRBV6-3,.,TRBJ2-1,CASKGTTYNEQFF,TGTGCCAGCAAGGGGACAACCTACAATGAGCAGTTCTTC
14,.,TRBV27,TRBD1,TRBJ2-7,CASSPRQGAYEQYF,TGTGCCAGCAGTCCGCGACAGGGGGCGTACGAGCAGTACTTC
15,few,TRBV7-9,.,TRBJ2-5,CASSLALSPLETQYF,TGTGCCAGCAGCTTAGCCCTTTCCCCGCTAGAGACCCAGTACTTC
18,.,TRBV12-3/TRBV12-4,TRBD1,TRBJ2-7,CASSRTGGDFLLLDEQYF,TGTGCCAGCAGCCGGACAGGGGGCGATTTTCTACTTCTAGACGAGCAGTACTTC
10,few,TRBV6-7,.,TRBJ2-5,CATTKETQYF,TGTGCCACAACGAAGGAGACCCAGTACTTC
14,.,TRBV7-2,.,TRBJ1-4,CASSPNRAGEKLFF,TGTGCCAGCAGCCCAAACAGGGCTGGGGAAAAACTGTTTTTT
10,few,TRBV6-6,.,TRBJ2-3,CASRSDTQYF,TGTGCCAGCAGATCGGATACGCAGTATTTT
13,.,TRBV6-5,.,TRBJ2-7,CASSYPDRNEQYF,TGTGCCAGCAGTTACCCAGACCGTAACGAGCAGTACTTC
14,.,TRBV5-5,.,TRBJ1-2,CASSPAGGNYGYTF,TGTGCCAGCAGCCCGGCGGGGGGGAACTATGGCTACACCTTC
14,.,TRBV7-9,.,TRBJ2-4,CASSTTGTKNIQYF,TGTGCCAGCAGCACAACAGGGACCAAAAACATTCAGTACTTC
15,few,TRBV7-6,TRBD2,TRBJ2-1,CASSSLGGFHNEQFF,TGTGCCAGCAGCTCCTTGGGGGGGTTTCACAATGAGCAGTTCTTC
14,few,TRBV5-1,.,TRBJ1-1,CASSLRGQGTEAFF,TGCGCCAGCAGCTTGCGGGGTCAAGGCACTGAAGCTTTCTTT
17,few,TRBV5-1,TRBD2,TRBJ2-5,CASSWTVAGGPGETQYF,TGCGCCAGCAGCTGGACCGTAGCGGGGGGGCCCGGAGAGACCCAGTACTTC
15,few,TRBV7-8,TRBD1,TRBJ2-5,CASTPDRVPVETQYF,TGTGCCAGCACCCCGGACAGGGTTCCTGTGGAGACCCAGTACTTC
16,many,TRBV15,.,TRBJ2-5,CATSGLRRGVQETQYF,TGTGCCACCAGCGGCCTCCGCCGCGGGGTACAAGAGACCCAGTACTTC
13,.,TRBV27,.,TRBJ1-2,CASSLMGAGGYTF,TGTGCCAGCAGTTTGATGGGGGCGGGAGGCTACACCTTC
15,few,TRBV7-9,.,TRBJ1-1,CASSSRGSLVTEAFF,TGTGCCAGCAGCTCTAGGGGGTCCCTAGTCACTGAAGCTTTCTTT
16,few,TRBV11-2,.,TRBJ2-4,CASSRPGGRAKNIQYF,TGTGCCAGCAGCCGGCCCGGGGGACGAGCCAAAAACATTCAGTACTTC
14,.,TRBV12-3/TRBV12-4,.,TRBJ2-4,CASSLGGGSDIQYF,TGTGCCAGCAGTTTAGGTGGGGGTTCAGACATTCAGTACTTC
14,.,TRBV20-1,TRBD1,TRBJ1-2,CSTWRGQRTGGYTF,TGCAGTACCTGGAGGGGACAGAGAACCGGAGGCTACACCTTC
16,many,TRBV25-1,.,TRBJ1-5,CASSETASLSNQPQHF,TGTGCCAGCAGTGAAACAGCCAGTCTTAGCAATCAGCCCCAGCATTTT
13,few,TRBV2,.,TRBJ1-1,CASRMVSSTEAFF,TGTGCCAGCAGGATGGTTTCCTCAACTGAAGCTTTCTTT
18,.,TRBV4-1,.,TRBJ2-5,CASSQEGSFSTDQETQYF,TGCGCCAGCAGCCAAGAGGGGTCCTTTTCGACAGACCAAGAGACCCAGTACTTC
13,few,TRBV20-1,.,TRBJ2-3,CSARGSSRDTQYF,TGCAGTGCTAGAGGGAGTAGCAGAGATACGCAGTATTTT
15,few,TRBV6-2/TRBV6-3,.,TRBJ2-3,CASASGATSTDTQYF,TGTGCCAGCGCTTCGGGGGCCACGAGCACAGATACGCAGTATTTT
15,few,TRBV5-1,TRBD1,TRBJ1-5,CASSPGTGGDQPQHF,TGCGCCAGCAGCCCCGGGACAGGGGGCGATCAGCCCCAGCATTTT
15,.,TRBV25-1,.,TRBJ1-1,CASSDNGGAGTEAFF,TGTGCCAGCAGTGACAACGGGGGCGCGGGCACTGAAGCTTTCTTT
16,few,TRBV18,TRBD1,TRBJ1-2,CASSPSEGDRGHGYTF,TGTGCCAGCTCACCATCGGAAGGGGACAGGGGCCATGGCTACACCTTC
16,few,TRBV6-5,TRBD1,TRBJ1-6,CASALVLGQGKSPLHF,TGTGCCAGCGCCCTGGTCCTAGGACAGGGAAAATCACCCCTCCACTTT
14,many,TRBV9,.,TRBJ2-1,CASSVAPGVDEQFF,TGTGCCAGCAGCGTAGCCCCAGGGGTGGATGAGCAGTTCTTC
15,.,TRBV6-2/TRBV6-3,.,TRBJ2-6,CASSLQGLGANVLTF,TGTGCCAGCAGTCTACAGGGACTTGGGGCCAACGTCCTGACTTTC
14,.,TRBV4-1,.,TRBJ2-3,CASSQEAAESTQYF,TGCGCCAGCAGCCAAGAGGCCGCCGAGAGTACGCAGTATTTT
15,few,TRBV3-2,.,TRBJ2-5,CASSQENAIQETQYF,TGTGCCAGCAGCCAAGAAAACGCGATCCAAGAGACCCAGTACTTC
14,few,TRBV29-1,TRBD1,TRBJ1-1,CSGEGTGTATEAFF,TGCAGCGGTGAGGGAACCGGGACAGCCACTGAAGCTTTCTTT
15,.,TRBV28,.,TRBJ1-1,CASSLEGGVDTEAFF,TGTGCCAGCAGTTTAGAAGGGGGGGTTGACACTGAAGCTTTCTTT
13,.,TRBV7-3,.,TRBJ1-1,CASSSGQSEEAFF,TGTGCCAGCAGCTCTGGACAGTCAGAAGAAGCTTTCTTT
14,.,TRBV7-9,.,TRBJ1-3,CASSRDASGNTIYF,TGTGCCAGCAGCCGCGATGCCTCTGGAAACACCATATATTTT
12,.,TRBV5-1,.,TRBJ1-1,CASSLQPTEAFF,TGCGCCAGCAGCTTGCAACCCACTGAAGCTTTCTTT
16,few,TRBV7-9,.,TRBJ2-1,CASSSTDGIHYNEQFF,TGTGCCAGCAGCTCCACGGACGGGATACACTACAATGAGCAGTTCTTC
13,few,TRBV5-5,.,TRBJ2-1,CASLGRTYNEQFF,TGTGCCAGCTTGGGCAGAACCTACAATGAGCAGTTCTTC
15,few,TRBV6-2/TRBV6-3,.,TRBJ1-1,CASSYYGGVQGEAFF,TGTGCCAGCAGTTACTACGGGGGCGTTCAGGGTGAAGCTTTCTTT
18,.,TRBV5-1,TRBD1,TRBJ2-6,CASSPGQGFYSGANVLTF,TGCGCCAGCAGCCCAGGACAGGGTTTTTATTCTGGGGCCAACGTCCTGACTTTC
15,.,TRBV14,.,TRBJ1-1,CASSQDIYIGTEAFF,TGTGCCAGCAGCCAAGATATTTACATAGGAACTGAAGCTTTCTTT
15,many,TRBV5-1,.,TRBJ1-1,CASSSDGLLNTEAFF,TGCGCCAGCAGCTCCGACGGATTGTTGAACACTGAAGCTTTCTTT
14,.,TRBV4-1,TRBD1,TRBJ1-1,CASSQEEGATEAFF,TGCGCCAGCAGCCAAGAAGAGGGGGCCACTGAAGCTTTCTTT
12,many,TRBV20-1,.,TRBJ1-1,CSAWRGNTEAFF,TGCAGTGCATGGAGGGGGAACACTGAAGCTTTCTTT
15,.,TRBV6-5,.,TRBJ1-2,CASSTGGRYSHGYTF,TGTGCCAGCAGCACAGGAGGACGCTACTCGCATGGCTACACCTTC
14,few,TRBV7-2,.,TRBJ1-1,CASSFSETLGEAFF,TGTGCCAGCAGCTTTTCCGAAACGCTCGGTGAAGCTTTCTTT
19,.,TRBV4-2,TRBD1,TRBJ2-2,CASSQGPGQGSALTGELFF,TGTGCCAGCAGCCAGGGACCGGGACAGGGGTCGGCCCTTACTGGGGAGCTGTTTTTT
17,.,TRBV6-6,TRBD1,TRBJ1-5,CASSSRGTGYSNQPQHF,TGTGCCAGCAGTTCGCGGGGGACAGGATATAGCAATCAGCCCCAGCATTTT
15,.,TRBV5-1,TRBD1,TRBJ2-3,CASSGGQAYTDTQYF,TGCGCCAGCAGCGGGGGACAGGCGTACACAGATACGCAGTATTTT
14,.,TRBV30,TRBD2,TRBJ2-1,CAWSPAGGWNEQFF,TGTGCCTGGAGCCCAGCGGGGGGGTGGAATGAGCAGTTCTTC
13,.,TRBV18,.,TRBJ2-2,CASSNQGTGELFF,TGTGCCAGCTCAAATCAGGGAACCGGGGAGCTGTTTTTT
16,few,TRBV7-9,.,TRBJ1-1,CASSGRDISPNTEAFF,TGTGCCAGCAGCGGGCGGGACATCTCCCCGAACACTGAAGCTTTCTTT
17,few,TRBV28,TRBD2,TRBJ2-3,CASSLYGERGLADTQYF,TGTGCCAGCAGTTTATACGGAGAGCGGGGGTTGGCAGATACGCAGTATTTT
14,.,TRBV6-5,TRBD1,TRBJ1-2,CASSGQGNYYGYTF,TGTGCCAGCAGCGGACAGGGGAATTACTATGGCTACACCTTC